These 30 T cell receptor beta chains were sequenced from one sample in a study of OX40 agonist ivuxolimab in advanced cancers. Profiling relied on immunoSEQ multiplex PCR, and the TCRdb table lists in-frame clones only, not all of them. Of under 40,000 clones listed, 80% to 85% are singletons. The sample in question was CD4+ or CD8+ T cells sorted from blood, obtained in a trial of the OX40 agonist ivuxolimab. The receptors stem from an adult with an advanced solid tumor such as melanoma, head and neck, liver or kidney cancer.

This clone was recorded once. The rearrangement links TRBV10-3 to TRBJ2-7, with D possibly being TRBD1 (9 bases). CDR1 and CDR2 from the germline V gene are ENHRY and SYGVKD. The CDR3 extends over 17 amino acids. V lost 7 bases and J lost 3, with 25 bases in between. CDR3 coding DNA: TGTGCCATCAATCCGGACAGGGGCTTGGCGGGAGGCTACGAGCAGTACTTC. As protein: CAINPDRGLAGGYEQYF.

About this clone itself: A junction boundary mismatches the germline segment, possibly from a read error. The rearrangement uses TRBV7-9 and TRBJ1-5; D remains ambiguous. The CDR3 loop spans 14 amino acids. The germline V gene encodes CDR1 SEHNR and CDR2 FQNEAQ (reference sequence). The CDR3 spells CASSLGRSIQPQHF. CDR3 in DNA: TGTGCCAGCAGTTTAGGGCGGTCTATTCAGCCCCAGCATTTT.

In this sample, this clone turned up once. The V and J genes are TRBV28 and TRBJ2-7; D perhaps matches TRBD1 (6 bases). CDR3 length: 14 amino acids. Per the germline V gene, CDR1 is MDHEN and CDR2 is SYDVKM. V dropped 5 bases and J dropped 4 bases, with 15 bases sitting between them. This CDR3 reads CASSLPGTQYEQYF. The CDR3 DNA is TGTGCCAGCAGTCTTCCCGGGACACAGTACGAGCAGTACTTC.

The chain links TRBV25-1 to TRBJ2-1; D gene ambiguous. Deletions cut 2 bases from V and 7 bases from J, with 18 bases between. The germline CDR1 and CDR2 sequences are MGHDK and SYGVNS. This CDR3 has 16 residues. The CDR3: CASSEVGSVGRNEQFF. DNA for the CDR3: TGTGCCAGCAGTGAAGTCGGGTCCGTTGGCCGGAATGAGCAGTTCTTC. The whole variable domain, remainder taken from reference TRBV25-1 and TRBJ2-1, is EADIYQTPRYLVIGTGKKITLECSQTMGHDKMYWYQQDPGMELHLIHYSYGVNSTEKGDLSSESTVSRIRTEHFPLTLESARPSHTSQYLCASSEVGSVGRNEQFFGPGTRLTVL.

The chain joins TRBV28 to TRBJ2-1; 12 bases map to TRBD2. The V and J ends lost 5 bases and 4 bases, in that order; junction bases with no gene match: 6. The CDR3 has 16 residues. CDR1 and CDR2 from the germline V gene are MDHEN and SYDVKM. For the CDR3, the DNA is TGTGCCAGCAGTCCATCGCTAGCGGGAGGGTACAATGAGCAGTTCTTC. Its protein product is CASSPSLAGGYNEQFF.

This chain joins TRBV11-2 and TRBJ2-1; TRBD1 matches at 9 bases. V lost 3 bases, J lost 6 bases, and 6 bases stayed unmatched. CDR3 size: 15 residues. Germline loops: CDR1 SGHAT, CDR2 FQNNGV. Here the CDR3 reads CASSFRTGESNEQFF. The DNA for the CDR3 is TGTGCCAGCAGCTTCAGGACAGGGGAGAGCAATGAGCAGTTCTTC.

The chain combines TRBV7-9 with TRBJ1-3; D not certain. This CDR3 comprises 14 residues. Germline assignment: CDR1 SEHNR and CDR2 FQNEAQ (reference sequence). Trimming took off 5 bases at V and 8 bases at J, with 16 bases between the two ends. CDR3 region: CASSPPDTPDTIYF. The DNA of the CDR3 is TGTGCCAGCAGCCCCCCCGATACCCCGGACACCATATATTTT.

This clone is termed medium-sized. This chain links TRBV30 with TRBJ2-2; tentatively, D is TRBD1 or TRBD2 (6 bases each). There are 16 residues in the CDR3. Trimming took 0 bases from V and 2 from J, leaving 13 bases between them. CDR1 GTSNPN and CDR2 SVGIG come from the germline V gene (reference sequence). The CDR3 coding sequence is TGTGCCTGGAGTGTAAGGGGGAGGCTCAACACCGGGGAGCTGTTTTTT. It specifies CAWSVRGRLNTGELFF.

The rearrangement joins TRBV6-5 to TRBJ1-1; perhaps TRBD1 as D (6 bases). There are 15 residues in the CDR3. Germline values: CDR1 MNHEY, CDR2 SVGAGI. The germline V and J ends were trimmed by 4 bases and 0 bases, with 12 bases remaining between them. CDR3 protein: CASSSRQVLNTEAFF. The CDR3, as DNA: TGTGCCAGCAGTTCCCGACAGGTCTTGAACACTGAAGCTTTCTTT.

Points on this clone: One junction end does not reproduce the germline sequence, and a read error may be involved. The V call is TRBV5-3, the J call TRBJ1-6, with 8 bases lining up with TRBD1. TRBV5-3 is an ORF, and what it does is uncertain. The CDR3 runs 15 residues. CDR3: CASSWGRGLNSPLHF. The CDR3 DNA is TGTGCCAGCAGCTGGGGCAGGGGGCTGAATTCACCCCTCCACTTT.

The CDR3 loop is CASSHPEAGVHEQYF. The CDR3 DNA follows: TGCGCCAGCAGCCATCCCGAAGCGGGGGTCCACGAGCAGTACTTC. The V and J genes are TRBV4-1 and TRBJ2-7, with TRBD2 matching over 8 bases. Trimming cost V 3 bases and J 5 bases; bases outside gene matches: 9. The CDR3 spans 15 residues. Germline CDR1 and CDR2: MGHRA and YSYEKL.

The V gene is TRBV27, the J gene TRBJ1-2; tentative D call: TRBD1 (5 bases). Germline assignment: CDR1 MNHEY and CDR2 SMNVEV (reference sequence). The length of the CDR3 is 14 residues. With 5 bases removed from V and 0 bases from J, the gap between germline ends came to 10 bases. CDR3 bases: TGTGCCAGCAGTCCCAGGGCCTCTAACTATGGCTACACCTTC. Its protein product is CASSPRASNYGYTF.

The chain carries TRBV7-2 and TRBJ2-3; 8 positions match TRBD1. This CDR3 is built from 15 residues. With 2 bases clipped from V and 2 bases from J, the junction kept 3 bases outside the gene matches. Per germline, CDR1 SGHTA and CDR2 FQGNSA. CDR3 residues: CASSLRTGFTDTQYF. CDR3 coding DNA: TGTGCCAGCAGCTTAAGGACAGGGTTCACAGATACGCAGTATTTT.

This clone was observed a handful of times. This rearrangement joins TRBV18 to TRBJ2-1, with D perhaps TRBD2 (5 bases). The CDR3 has 15 amino acids. Trimming shortened V by 6 bases and J by 1 base, and 13 bases separated the two germline ends. Germline V gene lookup returns CDR1 KGHSH and CDR2 LQKENI. The CDR3 sequence is CASSPSGASYNEQFF. The CDR3 coding sequence is TGTGCCAGCTCCCCCAGCGGAGCTTCCTACAATGAGCAGTTCTTC. The entire variable domain, with the rest obtained from reference TRBV18 and TRBJ2-1, is as follows: NAGVMQNPRHLVRRRGQEARLRCSPMKGHSHVYWYRQLPEEGLKFMVYLQKENIIDESGMPKERFSAEFPKEGPSILRIQQVVRGDSAAYFCASSPSGASYNEQFFGPGTRLTVL.

The genes are TRBV6-5 and TRBJ2-1; D uncertain. The CDR3 spans 13 residues. The V end was cut by 2 bases, the J end by 1 base, with 3 bases between. CDR1 and CDR2 from the germline V gene are MNHEY and SVGAGI. The CDR3 DNA is TGTGCCAGCAGTTACGAGTCCTACAATGAGCAGTTCTTC. It is translated as CASSYESYNEQFF.

This clone has just a few counts. In DNA, the CDR3 is TGTGCCAGTAGTATAAATGCAGTTGCTGGCTACGAGCAGTACTTC. This translates into CASSINAVAGYEQYF. This rearrangement joins TRBV19 to TRBJ2-7, with D uncertain. The CDR3 runs to 15 residues. Germline V gives CDR1 LNHDA, CDR2 SQIVND (reference sequence). V lost 2 bases and J 3 bases, leaving 14 bases between the germline ends.

This rearrangement joins TRBV18 to TRBJ1-1; 7 bases match TRBD1. J lost 7 bases, V lost 3 bases, and 2 bases had no gene match. The CDR3 sequence is 12 residues long. Germline V lookup: CDR1 KGHSH, CDR2 LQKENI. CDR3 bases: TGTGCCAGCTCACCCCGACAGGGTGAAGCTTTCTTT. Its translation: CASSPRQGEAFF.

The chain is built from TRBV10-3 and TRBJ2-3; D possibly corresponds to TRBD2 (6 bases). V was trimmed by 6 bases and J by 8 bases, leaving 18 bases between them. Per the germline V gene, CDR1 is ENHRY and CDR2 is SYGVKD. This CDR3 is 14 amino acids long. CDR3 in DNA: TGTGCCATCAGCGACGCCGGGACTTCAGGTACGCAGTATTTT. As protein: CAISDAGTSGTQYF.

This clone occurred once. J is TRBJ2-1 and V is TRBV7-8; TRBD2 matches 15 bases. Germline CDR1 reads SGHVS; CDR2 reads FQNEAQ. The V segment lost 5 bases and the J segment 8 bases; nucleotides outside the gene matches: 4. This CDR3 region has 15 residues. The DNA for the CDR3 is TGTGCCAGCAGCCTGGGACTAGCGGGGGGCTATGAGCAGTTCTTC. Translating it yields CASSLGLAGGYEQFF. Full variable domain (remainder filled in from reference TRBV7-8 and TRBJ2-1): GAGVSQSPRYKVAKRGQDVALRCDPISGHVSLFWYQQALGQGPEFLTYFQNEAQLDKSGLPSDRFFAERPEGSVSTLKIQRTQQEDSAVYLCASSLGLAGGYEQFFGPGTRLTVL.

The chain joins TRBV5-6 to TRBJ2-7; TRBD1 aligns across 8 bases. The germline V gene has CDR1 SGHDT and CDR2 YYEEEE. The CDR3 consists of 13 residues. The trim removed 4 bases at V and 4 bases at J, leaving 4 bases unmatched. CDR3 amino acids: CASSLGQVYEQYF. The CDR3 DNA sequence: TGTGCCAGCAGCCTGGGACAGGTGTACGAGCAGTACTTC. Full variable domain (outside the CDR3, taken from reference TRBV5-6 and TRBJ2-7): DAGVTQSPTHLIKTRGQQVTLRCSPKSGHDTVSWYQQALGQGPQFIFQYYEEEERQRGNFPDRFSGHQFPNYSSELNVNALLLGDSALYLCASSLGQVYEQYFGPGTRLTVT.

The chain has TRBV19 and TRBJ2-7; D is perhaps TRBD1 or TRBD2 (5 bases each). This CDR3 is built from 13 residues. The V gene lost 6 bases and the J gene lost 2 bases, with 11 bases spanning the gap. CDR1 is LNHDA, CDR2 SQIVND, per germline (reference sequence). The CDR3 nucleotides read TGTGCCAGTAGCGGGGCCAAAACCTACGAGCAGTACTTC. It specifies CASSGAKTYEQYF.

The V gene is TRBV6-1, the J gene TRBJ2-7; D gene unclear. The CDR3 consists of 14 residues. Germline V CDR1 and CDR2: MNHNS, SASEGT. V was pared by 3 bases and J by 4 bases, with 13 bases between. Here the CDR3 DNA reads TGTGCCAGCAGTGAGAGCGTAATGGGATACGAGCAGTACTTC. The encoded protein is CASSESVMGYEQYF.

V and J are TRBV30 and TRBJ1-2, with a tentative D call TRBD1 (6 bases). The germline V and J ends were trimmed by 1 base and 3 bases, with 12 bases remaining between them. The CDR3 contains 14 residues. CDR1 GTSNPN and CDR2 SVGIG come from the germline V gene (reference sequence). Here the CDR3 DNA reads TGTGCCTGGAGTGAGCAGGGGAAGGACTATGGCTACACCTTC. The encoded protein is CAWSEQGKDYGYTF. Combining the CDR3 with reference TRBV30 and TRBJ1-2 gives the whole variable domain SQTIHQWPATLVQPVGSPLSLECTVEGTSNPNLYWYRQAAGRGLQLLFYSVGIGQISSEVPQNLSASRPQDRQFILSSKKLLLSDSGFYLCAWSEQGKDYGYTFGSGTRLTVV.

The table lists this clone with a count of one. The rearrangement links TRBV6-1 to TRBJ2-5, with 10 bases aligning to TRBD2. Looked up from germline, CDR1 is MNHNS and CDR2 is SASEGT. V trimming: 4 bases; J trimming: 4 bases; junction bases outside the gene matches: 3. The CDR3 runs to 14 residues. The CDR3 DNA reads TGTGCCAGCAGTGTCCGACTAGCGGGAGAGACCCAGTACTTC. It yields the protein CASSVRLAGETQYF.

The chain is built from TRBV5-6 and TRBJ2-2, with TRBD1 identical over 8 bases. CDR1 and CDR2 (germline): SGHDT, YYEEEE. The CDR3 spans 14 residues. After removal of 1 base from V and 5 bases from J, the junction contained 1 base not matched to a gene. The CDR3 loop reads CASSLNRGTGELFF. The CDR3, as DNA: TGTGCCAGCAGCTTGAACAGGGGGACCGGGGAGCTGTTTTTT.

This clone was detected only once. This rearrangement joins TRBV5-6 to TRBJ2-7, with D unclear. Trimming took 1 base from V and 2 from J, leaving 7 bases between them. Germline CDR1 SGHDT, CDR2 YYEEEE. The CDR3 contains 13 residues. CDR3 residues: CASSLQPTYEQYF. The CDR3 DNA sequence: TGTGCCAGCAGCTTGCAACCTACCTACGAGCAGTACTTC.

Here the CDR3 DNA reads TGTGCCAGCTCCCAGGGGGGTGTGTCAGATACGCAGTATTTT. Protein: CASSQGGVSDTQYF. The rearrangement uses TRBV28 and TRBJ2-3; TRBD1 is a possible D gene (7 bases). Trimming took off 8 bases at V and 4 bases at J, with 16 bases between the two ends. Germline CDR1 MDHEN, CDR2 SYDVKM. CDR3 length: 14 residues. The whole variable domain, filled in from reference TRBV28 and TRBJ2-3, reads DVKVTQSSRYLVKRTGEKVFLECVQDMDHENMFWYRQDPGLGLRLIYFSYDVKMKEKGDIPEGYSVSREKKERFSLILESASTNQTSMYLCASSQGGVSDTQYFGPGTRLTVL.

This clone came up a few times. This chain uses TRBV9 with TRBJ2-1; 10 bases line up with TRBD2. This CDR3 has 15 amino acids. V gave up 4 bases and J gave up 5 bases; unmatched junction bases: 6. The germline gives CDR1 SGDLS, CDR2 YYNGEE. The chain's CDR3 is CASSTGLAANNEQFF. CDR3 coding DNA: TGTGCCAGCAGCACCGGACTAGCGGCCAACAATGAGCAGTTCTTC.

The chain has TRBV5-1 and TRBJ1-1, with TRBD1 as a possible D gene (6 bases). The CDR3 consists of 13 residues. CDR1 is SGHRS, CDR2 YFSETQ, per germline. Trimming left V 6 bases short and J 11 bases short, with 20 bases between. The CDR3 DNA reads as TGCGCCAGCACGGGCCAAACCGGGGGCGAGGCTTTCTTT. Translated: CASTGQTGGEAFF.

CDR3 amino acids: CASSDGSGNTIYF. DNA of the CDR3: TGTGCCAGCAGCGACGGGTCGGGAAACACCATATATTTT. The chain combines TRBV9 with TRBJ1-3; D is uncertain. Trimming stripped 3 bases from V and 4 bases from J, with 8 bases between. CDR3 length: 13 residues. CDR1 is SGDLS, CDR2 YYNGEE, per germline. The full variable domain, its missing parts supplied by reference TRBV9 and TRBJ1-3, is DSGVTQTPKHLITATGQRVTLRCSPRSGDLSVYWYQQSLDQGLQFLIQYYNGEERAKGNILERFSAQQFPDLHSELNLSSLELGDSALYFCASSDGSGNTIYFGEGSWLTVV.